These 7 T cell receptor beta chains came from one sample sequenced in a study of spatial heterogeneity in lung cancer. TCRdb re-called the 5' RACE reads with MiXCR, one entry per CDR3 protein. The sample consists of more than 10,000 distinct CDR3 sequences, roughly 15% of them appearing once. Time point of the sample: sample taken at primary tumor resection. These receptors have no identified antigens. Notes on the study in general: Intratumoral expanded alpha and beta TCR counts were found to track tumor mutation counts.

Here the sequenced sample was lung tumor tissue, taken at surgery. These receptors were obtained from a male donor with early-stage non-small cell lung cancer.

The J gene is TRBJ2-1, the V gene TRBV12-3 or TRBV12-4; 10 bases fit TRBD2. V was clipped by 6 bases and J by 0 bases; unmatched bases: 5. The CDR3 runs 16 residues. In DNA form, the CDR3 reads TGTGCCAGCAGCAGGACTAGCGGCCCCTCCTACAATGAGCAGTTCTTC. Translation: CASSRTSGPSYNEQFF.

This clonotype was picked up many times. This rearrangement joins TRBV20-1 to TRBJ2-5; D uncertain. The V and J ends lost 0 bases and 4 bases respectively, with 9 bases between them. This CDR3 is built from 13 residues. CDR1 is DFQATT, CDR2 SNEGSKA, per germline (reference sequence). The CDR3 DNA reads TGCAGTGCTAGAGATCCAGCCCCAGAGACCCAGTACTTC. Residues: CSARDPAPETQYF.

This clonotype is labeled medium-sized (0.01 to 0.1%). The chain has TRBV20-1 and TRBJ1-2; tentatively, D is TRBD1 (5 bases). CDR1 and CDR2 (germline): DFQATT, SNEGSKA (reference sequence). Trimming cost V 5 bases and J 0 bases, with 13 bases left between them. The CDR3 has 14 amino acids. CDR3 coding DNA: TGCAGTGCTTCTCAGGGCGGGTCTAACTATGGCTACACCTTC. Translating gives CSASQGGSNYGYTF.

This clonotype has ten or more counts. The V gene is TRBV5-6, the J gene TRBJ2-7; a weak D match, TRBD1 (6 bases). Looked up from germline, CDR1 is SGHDT and CDR2 is YYEEEE. The CDR3 is 15 amino acids. V lost 3 bases and J lost 0, with 13 bases in between. Here the CDR3 reads CASSSDRSYSYEQYF. CDR3 sequence (DNA): TGTGCCAGCAGCTCGGACAGAAGCTACTCCTACGAGCAGTACTTC.

The gene calls are TRBV24-1 and TRBJ2-7; a possible D gene is TRBD1 (5 bases). Looked up from germline, CDR1 is KGHDR and CDR2 is SFDVKD. Between the trimmed V and J ends, which lost 3 bases and 3 bases, there was a span of 11 bases. The CDR3 runs to 14 residues. In DNA, the CDR3 is TGTGCCACCAGTGATGAGGCAGACAGCTACGAGCAGTACTTC. As protein: CATSDEADSYEQYF.

This clonotype has a count of ten or more. The chain links TRBV28 to TRBJ2-7, with TRBD1 matching 7 bases. The CDR3 length is 14 residues. The germline CDR1 and CDR2 sequences are MDHEN and SYDVKM. V gave up 5 bases and J gave up 1 base; unmatched junction bases: 5. The CDR3 region is CASSQPGQSYEQYF. CDR3 bases: TGTGCCAGCAGTCAACCGGGACAGTCCTACGAGCAGTACTTC.

This clonotype was counted a single time. The chain is built from TRBV20-1 and TRBJ2-1, with TRBD1 as a possible D gene (5 bases). Looked up from germline, CDR1 is DFQATT and CDR2 is SNEGSKA (reference sequence). The V and J ends lost 0 bases and 6 bases respectively, with 12 bases between them. The CDR3 loop spans 14 amino acids. The CDR3: CSAREGQVSNEQFF. CDR3 DNA sequence: TGCAGTGCTAGAGAAGGACAAGTAAGCAATGAGCAGTTCTTC.